This TCR beta chain was sequenced during a study of T cells in Graves' hyperthyroidism and ophthalmopathy. Overall study: Peripheral blood draws took place at initial diagnosis, ahead of any treatment. Study-level points and caveats: From stable hyperthyroidism, ophthalmopathy was separated by a 13 V-J model.

As to this clonotype: Antigen specificity is unknown. A much larger clone sits a single nucleotide away, making a read error possible.

Thyroid ultrasound, orbital computed tomography, clinical symptoms, and serum thyroxine and TRAb underpinned diagnoses. Before ophthalmopathy appeared, progressors gave blood at initial hyperthyroidism diagnosis. Using RNA transcripts as the source, TCR beta CDR3 regions were amplified. First-round RT-PCR targeting the TCR CDR3 was performed with the HTBI primer set. MiXCR, run by TCRdb on the multiplex PCR reads, gives a single entry per CDR3 protein. The sample yields approximately 270,000 distinct CDR3 sequences, 13% to 15% seen once. Trimming cost V 5 bases and J 2 bases, with 19 bases left between them. The CDR3 consists of 16 residues. From germline, CDR1 is MDHEN and CDR2 SYDVKM.

The receptor's source is a middle-aged woman with Graves' hyperthyroidism that later progressed to Graves' ophthalmopathy. Material: blood. The chain couples TRBV28 to TRBJ2-7; D is possibly TRBD2 (6 bases). CDR3 sequence reads: CASSDRRGSLPYEQYF. DNA of the CDR3: TGTGCCAGCAGTGACCGACGGGGGAGCCTACCCTACGAGCAGTACTTC.